This T cell receptor beta chain was profiled in a study of vaccination effects on CD4 cells after COVID-19. Across the whole study: Participants each got two BNT162b2 or mRNA-1273 vaccine doses. Two recovered convalescent patients were sampled 16 days and one week pre-vaccination. The study, taken as a whole, reports: Marked clonal contraction was seen in infection- and vaccine-induced clones late after vaccination.

Germline V gene sequence: CDR1 KGHSH, CDR2 LQKENI. Trimming took off 5 bases at V and 3 bases at J, with 20 bases between the two ends. The CDR3 has 16 amino acids. Generated by immunoSEQ multiplex PCR, the TCRdb table keeps only in-frame clones and is missing some. The table includes more than 20,000 clones, roughly 72% detected once. Before sequencing, viral peptide pools were used by the ViraFEST assay to expand antigen-specific CD4+ T cells. Isolating CD4+ T cells followed about 11 days of culture. A PCR test confirmed that the person had SARS-CoV-2 infection between March and December 2020. Each culture had half its medium swapped for IL-2 medium on days 3 and 7. Worth noting for this clone: The antigen is unknown.

Sequences were derived from CD4+ T cells from PBMCs cultured with SARS-CoV-2 spike peptides, sampled before COVID-19 vaccination. The V call is TRBV18, the J call TRBJ2-7; a weak D match, TRBD1 (6 bases). The clonotype comes from a human donor who had a prior SARS-CoV-2 infection. For the CDR3, the DNA is TGTGCCAGCTCAGCTCTTCAGGGGTCAATTCTCTACGAGCAGTACTTC. Its translation: CASSALQGSILYEQYF. Full variable domain (rest looked up from reference TRBV18 and TRBJ2-7): NAGVMQNPRHLVRRRGQEARLRCSPMKGHSHVYWYRQLPEEGLKFMVYLQKENIIDESGMPKERFSAEFPKEGPSILRIQQVVRGDSAAYFCASSALQGSILYEQYFGPGTRLTVT.